Presented here are 8 T cell receptor beta chains from one specimen sequenced in a study of human CD8 memory T cell subsets. Generation of TCR beta libraries used UMI-labeled 5' RACE. Each CDR3 protein gets one entry in TCRdb, which reprocessed the 5' RACE reads and gives no DNA. The sample's table shows some 7,000 distinct CDR3 sequences. Sequencing used CD8+ T cells from PBMCs. These receptors all come from a human donor in good health.

The V and J genes are TRBV6-6 and TRBJ2-7; TCRdb names TRBD1, which stays unverified in the absence of DNA. The CDR3 has 13 residues. Looked up from germline, CDR1 is MNHNY and CDR2 is SVGAGI (reference sequence). The CDR3 loop is CASRIDRAYEQYF.

The CDR3 sequence is CSATEAGTSGVYEQFF. The chain employs TRBV29-1 and TRBJ2-1; TCRdb designates TRBD2, a call that cannot be tested without DNA. This CDR3 comprises 16 residues. The germline V gene encodes CDR1 SQVTM and CDR2 ANQGSEA.

This clonotype is deemed medium-sized by its frequency. This chain connects TRBV24-1 to TRBJ2-2. Germline V gene lookup returns CDR1 KGHDR and CDR2 SFDVKD. This CDR3 has 16 amino acids. The CDR3 loop reads CATSDPMGRNTGELFF.

This clonotype is medium-sized by frequency. The V gene is TRBV12-3 or TRBV12-4, the J gene TRBJ2-7; TCRdb returns TRBD2, unconfirmable since there is no DNA. The CDR3 runs to 14 residues. The CDR3 reads CASSRAPETYEQYF.

This chain connects TRBV6-5 to TRBJ1-2; the TRBD1 assignment by TCRdb is unverifiable without DNA. This CDR3 has 13 amino acids. CDR1 and CDR2 from the germline V gene are MNHEY and SVGAGI. CDR3 sequence reads: CASSGTVNYGYTF.

This chain links TRBV20-1 with TRBJ2-3. Germline assignment: CDR1 DFQATT and CDR2 SNEGSKA (reference sequence). The CDR3 loop spans 12 amino acids. CDR3 region: CSARPTGDTQYF.

The V gene is TRBV28, the J gene TRBJ2-3; TCRdb lists TRBD2, though no DNA is available to test this call. The germline V gene encodes CDR1 MDHEN and CDR2 SYDVKM. The CDR3 has 17 amino acids. The CDR3 loop reads CASSFRPFGERTDTQYF.

This sequence joins TRBV10-3 and TRBJ2-5; with no DNA, the TCRdb D assignment of TRBD1 cannot be verified. CDR1 is ENHRY, CDR2 SYGVKD, per germline. The CDR3 is 14 amino acids. CDR3 amino acids: CAAGQGIEVETQYF.